These 32 T cell receptor beta chains share one sample of origin, sequenced in a study of T cells in Graves' hyperthyroidism and ophthalmopathy. RNA transcripts gave rise to amplified TCR beta CDR3 regions. The HTBI primer set served for first-round RT-PCR of the TCR CDR3. Each CDR3 protein is one row after TCRdb ran MiXCR on the multiplex PCR reads. The data hold approximately 600,000 distinct CDR3 sequences, with roughly 13% observed a single time. Sequenced: blood. The receptor set was obtained from a woman aged 25-40 years with Graves' hyperthyroidism that later progressed to Graves' ophthalmopathy.

This clonotype has ten or more counts. V is TRBV30 and J is TRBJ2-7, with 8 positions matching TRBD2. Per the germline V gene, CDR1 is GTSNPN and CDR2 is SVGIG (reference sequence). Trimming took 2 bases from V and 2 from J; bases not matched to a gene: 8. The CDR3 spans 15 residues. The CDR3 is CAWSPPPGGPYEQYF. The CDR3 coding sequence is TGTGCCTGGAGTCCCCCCCCGGGAGGGCCCTACGAGCAGTACTTC.

Of note for this clonotype: Possible read error: a much larger clone is one base away. The rearrangement joins TRBV3-1 to TRBJ1-3; tentative D call: TRBD1 (5 bases). The V gene lost 4 bases and the J gene lost 2 bases, with 15 bases spanning the gap. The CDR3 spans 16 residues. Germline CDR1 LGHDT, CDR2 YNNKEL (reference sequence). CDR3 residues: CASSRDNGAPGNTIYF. The CDR3 DNA reads as TGTGCCAGCAGCCGAGATAATGGGGCGCCTGGAAACACCATATATTTT.

With regard to this clonotype: As the CDR3 is not closed by the conserved phenylalanine or tryptophan, this likely results from a read error. The chain has TRBV27 and TRBJ2-7, with 8 bases fitting TRBD1. Germline V gene data show CDR1 as MNHEY and CDR2 as SMNVEV (reference sequence). The CDR3 has 19 residues. Trimming cost V 0 bases and J 0 bases; bases outside gene matches: 13. The CDR3 loop reads CASSLSRPAGGRFSYEQYL. In nucleotides, the CDR3 is TGTGCCAGCAGTTTATCAAGGCCGGCAGGGGGCCGTTTCTCCTACGAGCAGTACCTC.

A note on this clonotype: Sequence at one end of the junction differs from germline and may be a read error. Here the CDR3 DNA reads TGTACCAGCAGCCTCGATAGCTCCTACGAGCAGTACTTC. As protein: CTSSLDSSYEQYF. This rearrangement joins TRBV7-9 to TRBJ2-7, with no clear D. The CDR3 extends over 13 amino acids. The germline gives CDR1 SEHNR, CDR2 FQNEAQ (reference sequence). The variable domain in full, with the rest retrieved from reference TRBV7-9 and TRBJ2-7, is DTGVSQNPRHKITKRGQNVTFRCDPISEHNRLYWYRQTLGQGPEFLTYFQNEAQLEKSRLLSDRFSAERPKGSFSTLEIQRTEQGDSAMYLCTSSLDSSYEQYFGPGTRLTVT.

This clonotype was seen repeatedly, ten times or more. The chain recombines TRBV12-5 with TRBJ2-3; no clear D gene. CDR1 is LGHNT, CDR2 FRNRAP, per germline. V shed 4 bases and J shed 0 bases, with 11 bases lying between them. The CDR3 spans 15 residues. DNA of the CDR3: TGTGCTAGTGGTTCTAAAAACAGCAGCACAGATACGCAGTATTTT. Translated: CASGSKNSSTDTQYF.

The sample holds a few counts of this clonotype. J is TRBJ2-7 and V is TRBV9; TRBD2 matches 11 bases. The V segment lost 2 bases and the J segment 2 bases; nucleotides outside the gene matches: 3. Germline lookup yields CDR1 SGDLS and CDR2 YYNGEE. This CDR3 is built from 15 residues. CDR3 in amino acids: CASSVGLAEAYEQYF. CDR3 nucleotide sequence: TGTGCCAGCAGCGTGGGACTAGCGGAGGCCTACGAGCAGTACTTC.

This clonotype has a count of ten or more. The CDR3: CASFPPGRSSYNEQFF. The CDR3 DNA follows: TGTGCCAGCTTCCCGCCCGGGAGAAGCTCCTACAATGAGCAGTTCTTC. The chain recombines TRBV11-2 with TRBJ2-1, with a tentative D call TRBD2 (6 bases). V was trimmed by 8 bases and J by 0 bases, leaving 17 bases between them. The CDR3 extends over 16 amino acids. The germline CDR1 and CDR2 sequences are SGHAT and FQNNGV.

This clonotype came up many times. This chain uses TRBV6-1 with TRBJ2-7; 11 bases line up with TRBD1. V was pared by 1 base and J by 3 bases, with 2 bases of the junction left unmatched. The CDR3 contains 15 residues. The germline V gene encodes CDR1 MNHNS and CDR2 SASEGT. The CDR3 sequence is CASSEEGTGGYEQYF. The CDR3 nucleotides are TGTGCCAGCAGTGAAGAGGGGACAGGGGGCTACGAGCAGTACTTC.

At least ten counts were recorded for this clonotype. V and J are TRBV6-1 and TRBJ2-1; D is perhaps TRBD2 (6 bases). The CDR3 contains 15 residues. Between the trimmed V and J ends, which lost 0 bases and 6 bases, there was a span of 12 bases. Germline values: CDR1 MNHNS, CDR2 SASEGT. CDR3: CASSEALQGGNEQFF. CDR3 DNA sequence: TGTGCCAGCAGTGAAGCGCTTCAGGGAGGCAATGAGCAGTTCTTC.

The rearrangement uses TRBV29-1 and TRBJ2-1; 7 nucleotides agree with TRBD1. V was pared by 3 bases and J by 7 bases, with 6 bases of the junction left unmatched. The CDR3 runs 13 residues. CDR1 is SQVTM, CDR2 ANQGSEA, per germline. CDR3: CSVDPGRGNEQFF. DNA of the CDR3: TGCAGCGTTGATCCGGGCAGGGGGAATGAGCAGTTCTTC.

With respect to this clonotype: Just one base apart from a much larger clone, this may be a read error. Since no conserved phenylalanine or tryptophan closes the CDR3, a read error is the likely cause. This sequence joins TRBV6-2 or TRBV6-3 and TRBJ1-2; perhaps TRBD1 as D (5 bases). The CDR3 spans 14 residues. Germline V CDR1 and CDR2: MNHEY, SVGEGT. Trimming took 4 bases from V and 5 from J, leaving 14 bases between them. CDR3 DNA: TGTGCCAGCAGTTTGCAGGGTGGTGTGTATGGCTACACCTAC. Encoded protein: CASSLQGGVYGYTY.

J is TRBJ2-3 and V is TRBV7-9, with 13 bases that match TRBD2. Germline assignment: CDR1 SEHNR and CDR2 FQNEAQ (reference sequence). This CDR3 comprises 17 residues. Trimming removed 2 bases from V and 5 bases from J; junction bases left unmatched: 7. The CDR3 DNA sequence: TGTGCCAGCAGCTTAACCTCGACTAGCGGGAGGAAAGATACGCAGTATTTT. Its translation is CASSLTSTSGRKDTQYF.

This clonotype has a count of ten or more. The chain has TRBV7-2 and TRBJ2-7; tentative D call: TRBD2 (5 bases). The V end was cut by 10 bases, the J end by 0 bases, with 16 bases between. The CDR3 sequence is 14 residues long. In germline, CDR1 is SGHTA, CDR2 FQGNSA. The CDR3 spells CATSRDRSSYEQYF. For the CDR3, the DNA is TGTGCCACTTCGAGGGATCGGAGCTCCTACGAGCAGTACTTC.

This clonotype was detected only a few times. The junction shows a germline mismatch at one end, possibly a read error. The chain has TRBV4-2 and TRBJ1-1; D call uncertain. Germline V gene data show CDR1 as LGHNA and CDR2 as YNFKEQ. The CDR3 has 15 amino acids. For the CDR3, the DNA is TGTGCCAGCAGCCAAGGGGAAGGAGGGAACGCTGAAGCTTTCTTT. Its protein is CASSQGEGGNAEAFF.

This chain uses TRBV27 with TRBJ2-7, with 7 bases identical to TRBD1. The CDR3 is 17 residues long. The germline gives CDR1 MNHEY, CDR2 SMNVEV (reference sequence). The J segment lost 1 base and the V segment lost 2 bases, leaving 11 bases of the junction unmatched. DNA of the CDR3: TGTGCCAGCAGTTTACAACCCGGACAGGATCGGTCCTACGAGCAGTACTTC. This codes for CASSLQPGQDRSYEQYF.

This clonotype was seen many times. The gene calls are TRBV24-1 and TRBJ1-5; 7 positions agree with TRBD1. The CDR3 is 15 residues long. CDR1 is KGHDR and CDR2 is SFDVKD in the germline V gene. V shed 6 bases, J shed 6 bases, and the junction held 10 bases outside the gene matches. CDR3 in amino acids: CATSTLDRIAQPQHF. DNA of the CDR3: TGTGCCACCAGTACCCTGGACAGGATCGCTCAGCCCCAGCATTTT.

This clonotype was observed many times. This sequence joins TRBV12-3 or TRBV12-4 and TRBJ1-4; 9 nucleotides agree with TRBD1. Trimming cost V 4 bases and J 1 base; bases outside gene matches: 4. This CDR3 spans 16 amino acids. Here the CDR3 DNA reads TGTGCCAGCAGTTCGGACAGGGGTGGAACTAATGAAAAACTGTTTTTT. It translates to CASSSDRGGTNEKLFF.

This sequence joins TRBV20-1 and TRBJ2-5; TRBD1 aligns across 7 bases. J lost 1 base, V lost 1 base, and 0 bases had no gene match. The CDR3 has 13 residues. Germline CDR1 and CDR2: DFQATT and SNEGSKA (reference sequence). The chain's CDR3 is CSARGDSQETQYF. The DNA for the CDR3 is TGCAGTGCTAGAGGGGACAGCCAAGAGACCCAGTACTTC.

This clonotype was counted only a few times. The chain has TRBV20-1 and TRBJ2-5; unclear D gene. The CDR3 covers 11 residues. Germline V CDR1 and CDR2: DFQATT, SNEGSKA (reference sequence). The CDR3 sequence: CSVPLLETQYF. In DNA, the CDR3 is TGCAGCGTCCCCCTTTTGGAGACCCAGTACTTC.

The rearrangement uses TRBV19 and TRBJ2-1, with 11 nucleotides matching TRBD2. The CDR3 has 18 residues. Germline trimming cut 4 bases from V and 3 bases from J; bases unmatched to any gene: 11. Germline-derived CDR1 and CDR2 are LNHDA and SQIVND (reference sequence). CDR3 region: CASSRGLAGGEFYNEQFF. Here the CDR3 DNA reads TGTGCCAGTAGTAGGGGGCTAGCGGGAGGAGAATTCTACAATGAGCAGTTCTTC. The complete variable domain, with remaining parts taken from reference TRBV19 and TRBJ2-1, reads DGGITQSPKYLFRKEGQNVTLSCEQNLNHDAMYWYRQDPGQGLRLIYYSQIVNDFQKGDIAEGYSVSREKKESFPLTVTSAQKNPTAFYLCASSRGLAGGEFYNEQFFGPGTRLTVL.

Many counts were recorded for this clonotype. This chain links TRBV6-2 or TRBV6-3 with TRBJ1-2; D ambiguous. Germline V gene sequence: CDR1 MNHEY, CDR2 SVGEGT. With 6 bases removed from V and 3 bases from J, the gap between germline ends came to 2 bases. The length of the CDR3 is 10 residues. The CDR3 nucleotides are TGTGCCAGCAGAGACTATGGCTACACCTTC. Its protein is CASRDYGYTF.

The V gene is TRBV19, the J gene TRBJ2-7; D gene uncertain. V dropped 3 bases and J dropped 3 bases, with 9 bases sitting between them. CDR3 length equals 13 residues. Germline CDR1 LNHDA, CDR2 SQIVND (reference sequence). Here the CDR3 DNA reads TGTGCCAGTAGTATCCAGACCTTCTACGAGCAGTACTTC. Translated: CASSIQTFYEQYF.

CDR3 region: CATRGAGNTEAFF. The CDR3 DNA reads as TGTGCCACCAGGGGGGCTGGGAACACTGAAGCTTTCTTT. The chain carries TRBV24-1 and TRBJ1-1, with D perhaps matching TRBD1 (6 bases). Trimming left V 7 bases short and J 1 base short, with 9 bases between. This CDR3 is 13 amino acids long. Germline-derived CDR1 and CDR2 are KGHDR and SFDVKD.

In this sample, this clonotype turned up many times. The CDR3 sequence is CASTLTGQNTEAFF. The DNA for the CDR3 is TGTGCCAGCACCTTGACAGGCCAGAACACTGAAGCTTTCTTT. The rearrangement joins TRBV12-3 or TRBV12-4 to TRBJ1-1; D possibly corresponds to TRBD1 (6 bases). This CDR3 has 14 residues. The ends were cut back, 7 bases at V and 1 base at J, with 13 bases in the middle.

This clonotype has at least ten counts. J is TRBJ2-7 and V is TRBV27; weak D call: TRBD2 (6 bases). Germline V gene data show CDR1 as MNHEY and CDR2 as SMNVEV (reference sequence). This CDR3 is 14 amino acids long. V was shortened by 4 bases and J by 1 base, with 11 bases between the two germline ends. CDR3 in DNA: TGTGCCAGCAGTTGGGCAGGGAGGTCCTACGAGCAGTACTTC. Protein: CASSWAGRSYEQYF.

This clonotype was seen many times. V and J are TRBV24-1 and TRBJ2-1, with D tentatively TRBD1 or TRBD2 (5 bases each). Deletions cut 9 bases from V and 0 bases from J, with 20 bases between. The CDR3 has 17 residues. Germline values: CDR1 KGHDR, CDR2 SFDVKD. CDR3 residues: CATAGSPGLSSYNEQFF. As DNA, the CDR3 is TGTGCCACCGCCGGATCCCCGGGGCTAAGCTCCTACAATGAGCAGTTCTTC.

The rearrangement joins TRBV7-9 to TRBJ1-2; no clear D. The CDR3 runs 14 residues. CDR1 and CDR2 from the germline V gene are SEHNR and FQNEAQ (reference sequence). Trimming left V 0 bases short and J 7 bases short, with 12 bases between. The CDR3: CASSLATGSGGYTF. The DNA of the CDR3 is TGTGCCAGCAGCTTAGCAACGGGGTCCGGTGGCTACACCTTC.

This clonotype has more than one count but fewer than ten. For the CDR3, the DNA is TGTGCCAGCAATAGCGGGAGGGCGGAAAATACGCAGTATTTT. It translates to CASNSGRAENTQYF. V and J are TRBV28 and TRBJ2-3; 11 positions agree with TRBD2. The CDR3 is made up of 14 amino acids. Trimming removed 7 bases from V and 7 bases from J; junction bases left unmatched: 7. Germline values: CDR1 MDHEN, CDR2 SYDVKM.

This clonotype has only a few counts. This rearrangement joins TRBV28 to TRBJ2-7, with a tentative D call TRBD2 (6 bases). V lost 10 bases, J lost 2 bases, and 30 bases lay in between. Germline V gene lookup returns CDR1 MDHEN and CDR2 SYDVKM. The CDR3 length is 18 residues. CDR3 in amino acids: CATGSGLAVMIGTYEQYF. DNA of the CDR3: TGTGCCACCGGATCGGGTTTAGCGGTAATGATAGGGACCTACGAGCAGTACTTC.

To note about this clonotype: Germline is not matched at one junction end, which may reflect a read error. The genes are TRBV15 and TRBJ2-1, with D unresolved. Looked up from germline, CDR1 is LNHNV and CDR2 is YYDKDF (reference sequence). There are 14 residues in the CDR3. The CDR3 bases are TGTGCCACCAGCTTGTCCCGCTCCTACAATGCGCAGTTCTTC. The encoded protein is CATSLSRSYNAQFF.

This clonotype has a count of ten or more. This chain uses TRBV20-1 with TRBJ1-5; D may be TRBD1 (6 bases). Trimming removed 2 bases from V and 3 bases from J, with 11 bases in between. Germline V gene sequence: CDR1 DFQATT, CDR2 SNEGSKA (reference sequence). The CDR3 has 14 amino acids. The CDR3: CSARRAGDNQPQHF. CDR3 DNA sequence: TGCAGTGCTAGAAGGGCAGGGGACAATCAGCCCCAGCATTTT.

This clonotype was counted many times. The rearrangement uses TRBV9 and TRBJ1-6; D possibly corresponds to TRBD1 (5 bases). The germline V gene encodes CDR1 SGDLS and CDR2 YYNGEE. V lost 2 bases, J lost 4 bases, and 10 bases lay in between. The CDR3 is 15 residues long. The CDR3 reads CASSVQGTYNSPLHF. The CDR3 coding sequence is TGTGCCAGCAGCGTTCAGGGAACTTATAATTCACCCCTCCACTTT.